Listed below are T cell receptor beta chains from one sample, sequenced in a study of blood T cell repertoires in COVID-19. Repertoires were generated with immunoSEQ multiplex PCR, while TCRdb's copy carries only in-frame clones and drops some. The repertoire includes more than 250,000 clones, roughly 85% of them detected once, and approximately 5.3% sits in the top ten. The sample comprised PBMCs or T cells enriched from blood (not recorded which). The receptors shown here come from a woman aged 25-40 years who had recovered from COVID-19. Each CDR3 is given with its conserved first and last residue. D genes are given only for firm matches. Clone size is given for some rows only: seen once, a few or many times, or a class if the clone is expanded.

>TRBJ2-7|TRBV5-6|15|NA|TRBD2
CASSPGGLISWEQYF
TGTGCCAGCAGCCCGGGGGGGTTGATTAGCTGGGAGCAGTACTTC
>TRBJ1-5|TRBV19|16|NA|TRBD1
CASSWTGLGSNQPQHF
TGTGCCAGTAGTTGGACAGGTCTGGGTAGCAATCAGCCCCAGCATTTT
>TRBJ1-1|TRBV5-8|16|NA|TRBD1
CASSLRGQAPNTEAFF
TGTGCCAGCAGCTTGAGGGGACAGGCCCCGAACACTGAAGCTTTCTTT
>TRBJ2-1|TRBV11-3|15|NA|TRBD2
CASSFPGTSSDEQFF
TGTGCCAGCAGCTTCCCCGGGACTAGCAGCGATGAGCAGTTCTTC
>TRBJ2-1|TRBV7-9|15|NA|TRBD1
CASSRDRGDYNEQFF
TGTGCCAGCAGCCGGGACAGGGGGGACTACAATGAGCAGTTCTTC
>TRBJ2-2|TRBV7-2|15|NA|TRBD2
CASSDSWTRAGELFF
TGTGCCAGCAGCGATTCCTGGACTAGGGCCGGGGAGCTGTTTTTT
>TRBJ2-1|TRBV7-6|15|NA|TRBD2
CASSLVASGGGEQFF
TGTGCCAGCAGCTTAGTGGCTAGCGGGGGTGGTGAGCAGTTCTTC
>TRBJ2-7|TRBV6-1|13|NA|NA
CASSELGPTEQYF
TGTGCCAGCAGTGAATTGGGCCCTACCGAGCAGTACTTC
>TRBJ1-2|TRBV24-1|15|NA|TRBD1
CATSEPGQQNYGYTF
TGTGCCACCAGTGAGCCGGGACAGCAGAACTATGGCTACACCTTC
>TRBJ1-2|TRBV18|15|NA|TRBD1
CASSPGTAPLEGYTF
TGTGCCAGCTCCCCCGGGACAGCGCCCTTGGAGGGCTACACCTTC
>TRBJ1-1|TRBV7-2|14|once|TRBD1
CASSLGTGTGSAFF
TGTGCCAGCAGCTTAGGGACGGGGACAGGGTCAGCTTTCTTT
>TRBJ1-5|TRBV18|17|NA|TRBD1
CASSPLDRGSSNQPQHF
TGTGCCAGCTCACCACTTGACAGGGGGAGTAGCAATCAGCCCCAGCATTTT
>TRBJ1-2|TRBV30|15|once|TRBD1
CAWAPGTAANYGYTF
TGTGCCTGGGCGCCCGGGACAGCCGCTAACTATGGCTACACCTTC
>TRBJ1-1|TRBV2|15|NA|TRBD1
CASSRTPGQGILAFF
TGTGCCAGCAGTAGAACCCCGGGACAGGGGATTTTAGCTTTCTTT
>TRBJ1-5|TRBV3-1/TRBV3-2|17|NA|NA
CASSNRLPFLAHQPQHF
TGTGCCAGCAGCAACCGCCTCCCATTTTTGGCACATCAGCCCCAGCATTTT
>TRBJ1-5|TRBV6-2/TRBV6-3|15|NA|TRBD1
CASSYGTDSNQPQHF
TGTGCCAGCAGTTACGGGACAGATAGCAATCAGCCCCAGCATTTT
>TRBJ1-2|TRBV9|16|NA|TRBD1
CASSKTGTETFYGYTF
TGTGCCAGCAGCAAAACCGGGACAGAGACCTTCTATGGCTACACCTTC
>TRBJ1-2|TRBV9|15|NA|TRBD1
CASSARGQGVYGYTF
TGTGCCAGCAGCGCTCGAGGACAGGGGGTCTATGGCTACACCTTC
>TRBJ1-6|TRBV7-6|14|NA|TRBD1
CASNLGQGDSPLHF
TGTGCCAGCAACCTGGGACAGGGGGATTCACCCCTCCACTTT
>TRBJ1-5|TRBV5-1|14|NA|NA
CASSFGEFGQPQHF
TGCGCCAGCAGCTTCGGGGAGTTCGGTCAGCCCCAGCATTTT
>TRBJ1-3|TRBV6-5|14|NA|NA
CASSYDSSGNTIYF
TGTGCCAGCAGTTACGACAGCTCTGGAAACACCATATATTTT
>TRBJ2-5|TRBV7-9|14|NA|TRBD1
CASSLRQGGETQYF
TGTGCCAGCAGCTTAAGACAGGGTGGAGAGACCCAGTACTTC
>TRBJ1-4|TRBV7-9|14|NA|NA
CASSQRPREEKLFF
TGTGCCAGCAGCCAAAGACCGAGGGAGGAAAAACTGTTTTTT
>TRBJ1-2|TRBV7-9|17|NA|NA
CASSLAGRGAVNYGYTF
TGTGCCAGCAGCTTAGCGGGCAGGGGTGCCGTGAACTATGGCTACACCTTC
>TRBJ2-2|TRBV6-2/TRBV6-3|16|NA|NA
CASSGPGHQHTGELFF
TGTGCCAGCAGTGGACCGGGACACCAACACACCGGGGAGCTGTTTTTT
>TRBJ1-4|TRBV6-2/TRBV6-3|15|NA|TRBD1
CASSDGQGEYEKLFF
TGTGCCAGCAGTGACGGACAGGGCGAGTATGAAAAACTGTTTTTT
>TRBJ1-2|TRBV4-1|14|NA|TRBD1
CASSQLGQGYGYTF
TGCGCCAGCAGCCAACTTGGACAGGGCTATGGCTACACCTTC
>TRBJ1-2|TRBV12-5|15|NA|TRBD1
CASGLVAGGIRGYTF
TGTGCTAGTGGTTTGGTAGCAGGGGGCATTCGGGGCTACACCTTC
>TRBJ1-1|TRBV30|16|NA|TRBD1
CAWSVSGTGASTEAFF
TGTGCCTGGAGTGTGTCCGGGACAGGGGCGAGCACTGAAGCTTTCTTT
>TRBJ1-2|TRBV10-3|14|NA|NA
CAISESAGMDGYTF
TGTGCCATCAGTGAGTCTGCAGGGATGGATGGCTACACCTTC
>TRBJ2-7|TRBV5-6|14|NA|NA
CASSPATRRYEQYF
TGTGCCAGCAGCCCAGCGACTAGACGCTACGAGCAGTACTTC
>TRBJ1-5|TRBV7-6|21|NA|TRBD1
CASSLNQPAGQRTFSNQPQHF
TGTGCCAGCAGCCTTAACCAACCCGCGGGACAGAGGACGTTTAGCAATCAGCCCCAGCATTTT
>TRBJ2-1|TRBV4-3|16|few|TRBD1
CASSQSPGTGRHEQFF
TGCGCCAGCAGCCAAAGTCCCGGGACAGGGAGGCATGAGCAGTTCTTC
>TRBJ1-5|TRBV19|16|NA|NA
CASSIVPGKGIVPQHF
TGTGCCAGTAGTATAGTCCCGGGAAAGGGAATAGTACCCCAGCATTTT
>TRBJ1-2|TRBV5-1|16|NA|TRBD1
CASSLGGGQGQYGYTF
TGCGCCAGCAGCTTGGGAGGCGGACAGGGACAGTATGGCTACACCTTC
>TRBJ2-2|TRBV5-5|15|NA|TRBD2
CASSLEGLVTGELFF
TGTGCCAGCAGCTTGGAGGGACTAGTCACCGGGGAGCTGTTTTTT
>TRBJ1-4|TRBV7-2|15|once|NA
CASSLGRGINEKLFF
TGTGCCAGCAGCTTAGGCCGCGGAATTAATGAAAAACTGTTTTTT
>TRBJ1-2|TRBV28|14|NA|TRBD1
CASSSIGQGGGYTF
TGTGCCAGCAGTTCCATCGGACAGGGAGGCGGCTACACCTTC
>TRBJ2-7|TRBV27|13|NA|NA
CASSPILGREQYF
TGTGCCAGCAGCCCTATCTTGGGGCGAGAGCAGTACTTC
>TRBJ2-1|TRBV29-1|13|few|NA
CSVEGRMVNEQFF
TGCAGCGTTGAGGGCAGGATGGTCAATGAGCAGTTCTTC
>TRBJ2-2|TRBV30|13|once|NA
CAWSGTLAGELFF
TGTGCCTGGAGCGGGACACTGGCCGGGGAGCTGTTTTTT
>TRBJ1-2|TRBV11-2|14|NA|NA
CASSPGTFNYGYTF
TGTGCCAGCAGCCCCGGGACATTTAACTATGGCTACACCTTC
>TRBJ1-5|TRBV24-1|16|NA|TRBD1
CATSDSRTGDNQPQHF
TGTGCCACCAGTGATTCCCGGACAGGGGATAATCAGCCCCAGCATTTT
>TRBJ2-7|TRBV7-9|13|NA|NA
CASSPTGLLEQYF
TGTGCCAGCAGCCCGACAGGCCTCCTCGAGCAGTACTTC
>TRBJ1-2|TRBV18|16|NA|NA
CASSPPLGRSNYGYTF
TGTGCCAGCTCACCACCGCTGGGGAGAAGTAACTATGGCTACACCTTC
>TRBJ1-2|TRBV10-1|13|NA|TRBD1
CASSESTGVGYTF
TGCGCCAGCAGTGAGTCGACAGGGGTTGGCTACACCTTC
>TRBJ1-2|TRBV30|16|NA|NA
CAWSARQGWANYGYTF
TGTGCCTGGAGCGCGAGGCAGGGTTGGGCTAACTATGGCTACACCTTC
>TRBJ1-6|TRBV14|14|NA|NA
CASSQGQGYSPLHF
TGTGCCAGCAGCCAAGGGCAGGGGTATTCACCCCTCCACTTT
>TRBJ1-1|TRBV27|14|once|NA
CASSSLRENTEAFF
TGTGCCAGCAGTTCTTTACGGGAGAACACTGAAGCTTTCTTT
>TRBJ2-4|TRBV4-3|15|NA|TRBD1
CASSQNRGTKNIQYF
TGCGCCAGCAGCCAAAACAGGGGTACCAAAAACATTCAGTACTTC
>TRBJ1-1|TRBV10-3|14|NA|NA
CAIRPGWGNTEAFF
TGTGCCATCAGACCAGGGTGGGGGAACACTGAAGCTTTCTTT
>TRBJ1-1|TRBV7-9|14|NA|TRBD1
CASSLQTGLDEAFF
TGTGCCAGCAGCTTACAGACAGGGTTGGATGAAGCTTTCTTT
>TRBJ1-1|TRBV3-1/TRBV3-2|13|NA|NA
CASSQARVTEAFF
TGTGCCAGCAGCCAAGCCAGGGTTACTGAAGCTTTCTTT
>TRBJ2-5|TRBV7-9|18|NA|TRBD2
CASSPNPSAGGVQETQYF
TGTGCCAGCAGCCCGAACCCGTCAGCGGGGGGGGTCCAAGAGACCCAGTACTTC
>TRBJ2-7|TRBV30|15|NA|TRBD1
CAWSVTGTGGAEQYF
TGTGCCTGGAGTGTCACCGGGACAGGGGGCGCCGAGCAGTACTTC
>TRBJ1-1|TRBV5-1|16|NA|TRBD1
CASSAGVGQVNTEAFF
TGCGCCAGCAGCGCCGGAGTTGGACAGGTGAACACTGAAGCTTTCTTT
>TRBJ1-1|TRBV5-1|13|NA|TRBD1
CASSSQGDTEAFF
TGCGCCAGCAGCTCCCAGGGGGACACTGAAGCTTTCTTT
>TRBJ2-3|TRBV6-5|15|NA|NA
CASSFRGASTDTQYF
TGTGCCAGCAGTTTCAGGGGGGCTAGCACAGATACGCAGTATTTT